This T cell receptor beta chain was found in a study of T cell changes during pregnancy in multiple sclerosis. As for this clone: Its ends do not fully match the called genes, so a read error is possible. Other DNA sequences in the sample encode the same CDR3.

From germline, CDR1 is MNHEY and CDR2 SMNVEV (reference sequence). CDR3 length: 14 residues. The table came from immunoSEQ multiplex PCR; TCRdb's copy has only in-frame clones and leaves some out. The sample carries more than 55,000 clones, approximately 90% recorded once. This TCR was sampled from a female donor in good health, enrolled as a control in a pregnancy study. Source: peripheral blood, taken in the first trimester of pregnancy. The gene calls are TRBV27 and TRBJ2-7; 9 bases line up with TRBD1. This CDR3 reads CASSLTGGVYEQYF. The CDR3 nucleotides are TGTGCCAGCAGTTTAACAGGGGGCGTTTACGAGCAATACTTC.